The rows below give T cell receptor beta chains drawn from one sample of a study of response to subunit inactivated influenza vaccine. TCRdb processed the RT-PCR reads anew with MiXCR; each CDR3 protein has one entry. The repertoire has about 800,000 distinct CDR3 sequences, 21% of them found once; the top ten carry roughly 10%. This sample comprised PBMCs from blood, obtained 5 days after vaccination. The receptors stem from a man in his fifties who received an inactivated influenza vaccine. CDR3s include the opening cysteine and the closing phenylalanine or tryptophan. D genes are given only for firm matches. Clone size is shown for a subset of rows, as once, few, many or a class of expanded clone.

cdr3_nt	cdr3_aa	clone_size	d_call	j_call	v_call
TGCAGTGCTAGAGCGACTGAGGGGGTAGGCACTGAAGCTTTCTTT	CSARATEGVGTEAFF	medium-sized	-	TRBJ1-1	TRBV20-1
TGTGCCAGCAGTGTTGAGGGACTAAGGTCAGAGACCCAGTACTTC	CASSVEGLRSETQYF	few	TRBD2	TRBJ2-5	TRBV2
TGCAGTCGTCGGGGGATCTACGAGCAGTACTTC	CSRRGIYEQYF	few	-	TRBJ2-7	TRBV20-1
TGCAGCGTAGCGGGAGTTTCCTACGAGCAGTACTTC	CSVAGVSYEQYF	few	TRBD2	TRBJ2-7	TRBV29-1
TGTGCCAGCAGCCCCAGTAGGGGACAGGGGAACACCGGGGAGCTGTTTTTT	CASSPSRGQGNTGELFF	-	TRBD1	TRBJ2-2	TRBV7-2
TGTGCCAGCAGTTTAGATAGGGGCAGGGGGAGGATTGGGAGCAATCAGCCCCAGCATTTT	CASSLDRGRGRIGSNQPQHF	few	TRBD1	TRBJ1-5	TRBV27
TGTGCCAGCAGCAGAGTGACTACCCTGAACACCGGGGAGCTGTTTTTT	CASSRVTTLNTGELFF	-	-	TRBJ2-2	TRBV7-9
TGTGCCAGCAGTTACTCCTCCCTTGGGGGGAGGGCCTTGACAGATACGCAGTATTTT	CASSYSSLGGRALTDTQYF	-	TRBD2	TRBJ2-3	TRBV6-2/TRBV6-3
TGTGCCACCAGCAGACCCAAACTACACGGCAGCACAGATACGCAGTATTTT	CATSRPKLHGSTDTQYF	-	-	TRBJ2-3	TRBV15
TGTGCCAGCATCCTAGTGGAAGATACGCAGTATTTT	CASILVEDTQYF	few	-	TRBJ2-3	TRBV7-9
TGTGCCAGCAGCGCGGGGACTAGCGGGATGTACGAGCAGTACTTC	CASSAGTSGMYEQYF	-	TRBD2	TRBJ2-7	TRBV2
TGTGCCAGCAGTTTTCTTCTGGGCCGCAACGAGCAGTACTTC	CASSFLLGRNEQYF	-	-	TRBJ2-7	TRBV28
TGCAGCGTTGAAGATGGGGGCGGGAGAACCCCATCCTACAATGAGCAGTTCTTC	CSVEDGGGRTPSYNEQFF	-	-	TRBJ2-1	TRBV29-1
TGCGCCAGCAGCTGGGACAGGGGGACTAGCGGGAGACCCACCGGGGAGCTGTTTTTT	CASSWDRGTSGRPTGELFF	-	TRBD2	TRBJ2-2	TRBV5-1
TGTGCCAGCAGTGATCACGGAGATAGCAATCAGCCCCAGCATTTT	CASSDHGDSNQPQHF	-	-	TRBJ1-5	TRBV6-1
TGTGCCAGCAGCTTGGGACTCCTCACAGATACGCAGTATTTT	CASSLGLLTDTQYF	many	-	TRBJ2-3	TRBV7-2
TGCAGTGCTACCAGCGGGGGGAGAAATGAGCAGTTCTTC	CSATSGGRNEQFF	few	TRBD2	TRBJ2-1	TRBV20-1
TGCAGTGCTAGTCGCCTGGAGGGTAGAGCTTTCTTT	CSASRLEGRAFF	-	-	TRBJ1-1	TRBV20-1
TGTGCCAGCAGCCAAGAGTCCCGAGATACGCAGTATTTT	CASSQESRDTQYF	few	-	TRBJ2-3	TRBV3-1
TGTGCCAGCAGTGGTAACGGAGGAAAGTACTTC	CASSGNGGKYF	few	-	TRBJ2-5	TRBV25-1
TGTGCCAGCAGTTACGGGGCAGGGGGCACCGGGGAGCTGTTTTTT	CASSYGAGGTGELFF	-	TRBD1	TRBJ2-2	TRBV6-5
TGCGCCAGCAGCTCCGATCCGAGGAGAAACACTGAAGCTTTCTTT	CASSSDPRRNTEAFF	-	-	TRBJ1-1	TRBV5-1
TGTGCCAGCAGCTTAGCGGGGGGGGAGGGCAAAGACGAGCAGTACTTC	CASSLAGGEGKDEQYF	-	TRBD2	TRBJ2-7	TRBV7-6
TGTGCCAGCAGCTTAGCTCCTAGCGGGGAAGAGACCCAGTACTTC	CASSLAPSGEETQYF	-	TRBD2	TRBJ2-5	TRBV7-8
TGCAGTGCTAGCGGAACTAGCACAGATACGCAGTATTTT	CSASGTSTDTQYF	-	-	TRBJ2-3	TRBV20-1
TGTGCCAGCTCACCACCGTTTCTAGGACGCACAGATACGCAGTATTTT	CASSPPFLGRTDTQYF	-	-	TRBJ2-3	TRBV18
TGTGCCAGCAGCCCCACAGCCGGCGGGAATGAGCAGTTCTTC	CASSPTAGGNEQFF	-	-	TRBJ2-1	TRBV27
TGTGCCAGCAGCATCACCGGGACTAGTGCTTACGAGCAGTACTTC	CASSITGTSAYEQYF	once	TRBD2	TRBJ2-7	TRBV27
TGCAGTGCGCAGACAGGGAGCATAAACGAGCAGTACTTC	CSAQTGSINEQYF	-	TRBD1	TRBJ2-7	TRBV20-1
TGTGCCAGCAGTTTTGGACCCCACACAGATACGCAGTATTTT	CASSFGPHTDTQYF	-	-	TRBJ2-3	TRBV28
TGTGCCAGCAGCGCGGGGGGGAGTAGGAGCACAGATACGCAGTATTTT	CASSAGGSRSTDTQYF	-	TRBD2	TRBJ2-3	TRBV9
TGTGCCACCAGTGATTTCCCCGTGAGGTTTACCGGGGAGCTGTTTTTT	CATSDFPVRFTGELFF	few	-	TRBJ2-2	TRBV24-1
TGTGCCAGCAGTACCCGGGGGGCGAGTTCGGCTTTCTTT	CASSTRGASSAFF	few	-	TRBJ1-1	TRBV12-3/TRBV12-4
TGTGCCAGCAGGAAAAGGAGGACGGTTACCTACGAGCAGTACTTC	CASRKRRTVTYEQYF	-	-	TRBJ2-7	TRBV2
TGTGCCATCCAGGGAGGGACAGGGGGCTGGGATGAGCAGTTCTTC	CAIQGGTGGWDEQFF	few	TRBD1	TRBJ2-1	TRBV10-3
TGCAGCGTGCGACTTGATACCAACACTGAAGCTTTCTTT	CSVRLDTNTEAFF	many	-	TRBJ1-1	TRBV29-1
TGCGCCAGCAGCCAAGTATTGATCTCTGGGGCCAACGTCCTGACTTTC	CASSQVLISGANVLTF	-	-	TRBJ2-6	TRBV4-1
TGTGCCAGCAGTATAGACAGTAGCACTGAAGCTTTCTTT	CASSIDSSTEAFF	many	-	TRBJ1-1	TRBV12-3/TRBV12-4
TGTGCCAGCAGTTTGGCGGCGAGTGGAAAACTGTTTTTT	CASSLAASGKLFF	few	-	TRBJ1-4	TRBV12-3/TRBV12-4
TGCAGCGTTCTCGGGACATTCACCTACGAGCAGTACTTC	CSVLGTFTYEQYF	-	-	TRBJ2-7	TRBV29-1
TGTGCCAGCAGCACTCAACGCGGGAGGACTGAAGCTTTCTTT	CASSTQRGRTEAFF	-	-	TRBJ1-1	TRBV3-1
TGTGCCAGCAGACGCAACCTCGGGACAGGTGTCTCAGATACGCAGTATTTT	CASRRNLGTGVSDTQYF	few	TRBD1	TRBJ2-3	TRBV5-4
TGTGCCAGCAGTTACCCTCTAGCGGGAGAGGGTGAGACCCAGTACTTC	CASSYPLAGEGETQYF	-	TRBD2	TRBJ2-5	TRBV6-2/TRBV6-3
TGTGCCAGCAGCTTATGGTCGGACTACGAGCAGTACTTC	CASSLWSDYEQYF	-	-	TRBJ2-7	TRBV7-9
TGTGCCAGCTCACCACCCAATCCCCGAGGACACGGCATTGAAGCTTTCTTT	CASSPPNPRGHGIEAFF	few	-	TRBJ1-1	TRBV18
TGTGCCAGCAGCCTGATTGGGACTGAACGAGGGACCCAGTACTTC	CASSLIGTERGTQYF	-	-	TRBJ2-5	TRBV3-1
TGTGCCAGCAGTCCCCTCGGGGGCCCCTACAATGAGCAGTTCTTC	CASSPLGGPYNEQFF	-	-	TRBJ2-1	TRBV6-2/TRBV6-3
TGCAGTGCTTGGGGGGACAGGAACACTGAAGCTTTCTTT	CSAWGDRNTEAFF	-	TRBD1	TRBJ1-1	TRBV20-1
TGCGCCAGCAGGGGAGTAGCGGGGGATTCCGAGCAGTACTTC	CASRGVAGDSEQYF	-	TRBD2	TRBJ2-7	TRBV10-2
TGCTCTACCGAGGCAAAACTGTTTTTT	CSTEAKLFF	few	-	TRBJ1-4	TRBV20-1
TGTGCCAGCAGTCCCTCACGAGTCGAGAACACCGGGGAGCTGTTTTTT	CASSPSRVENTGELFF	few	-	TRBJ2-2	TRBV12-3/TRBV12-4
TGCGCCAGCAGCCAAGATCAAGGGCTAGCAATCATGCCCCAGCATTTT	CASSQDQGLAIMPQHF	-	-	TRBJ1-5	TRBV4-1
TGCAGCGTTGATGTCAGGGACGAGCAGTACTTC	CSVDVRDEQYF	few	-	TRBJ2-7	TRBV29-1